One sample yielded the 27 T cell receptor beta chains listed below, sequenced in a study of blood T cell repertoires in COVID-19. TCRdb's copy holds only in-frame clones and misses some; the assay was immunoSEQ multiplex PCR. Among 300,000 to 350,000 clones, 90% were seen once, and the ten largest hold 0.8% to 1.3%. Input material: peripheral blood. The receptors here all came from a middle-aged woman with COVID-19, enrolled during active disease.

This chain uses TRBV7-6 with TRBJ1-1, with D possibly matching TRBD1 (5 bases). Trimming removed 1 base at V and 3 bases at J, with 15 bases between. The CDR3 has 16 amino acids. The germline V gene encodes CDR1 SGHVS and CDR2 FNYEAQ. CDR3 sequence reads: CASSLEQGRSDTEAFF. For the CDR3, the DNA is TGTGCCAGCAGCTTAGAGCAGGGCCGAAGCGACACTGAAGCTTTCTTT.

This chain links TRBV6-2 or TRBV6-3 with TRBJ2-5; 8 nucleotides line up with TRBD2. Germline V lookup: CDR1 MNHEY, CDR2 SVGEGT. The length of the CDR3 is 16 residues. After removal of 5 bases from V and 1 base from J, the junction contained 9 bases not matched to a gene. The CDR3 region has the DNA TGTGCCAGCAGTCCCCGAGCCGGGACTAGCCAAGAGACCCAGTACTTC. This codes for CASSPRAGTSQETQYF.

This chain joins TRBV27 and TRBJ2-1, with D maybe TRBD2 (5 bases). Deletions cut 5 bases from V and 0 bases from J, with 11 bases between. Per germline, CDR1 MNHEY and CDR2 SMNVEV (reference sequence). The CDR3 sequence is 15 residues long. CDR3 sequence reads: CASSLRDISYNEQFF. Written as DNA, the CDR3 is TGTGCCAGCAGTCTCCGGGATATCTCCTACAATGAGCAGTTCTTC.

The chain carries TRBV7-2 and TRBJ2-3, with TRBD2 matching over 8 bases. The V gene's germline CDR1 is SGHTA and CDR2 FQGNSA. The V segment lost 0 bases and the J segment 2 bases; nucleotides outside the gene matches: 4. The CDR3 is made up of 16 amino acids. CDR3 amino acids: CASSLAVGGVTDTQYF. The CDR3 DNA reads TGTGCCAGCAGCTTAGCGGTCGGGGGGGTCACAGATACGCAGTATTTT. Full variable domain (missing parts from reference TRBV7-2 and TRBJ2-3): GAGVSQSPSNKVTEKGKDVELRCDPISGHTALYWYRQSLGQGLEFLIYFQGNSAPDKSGLPSDRFSAERTGGSVSTLTIQRTQQEDSAVYLCASSLAVGGVTDTQYFGPGTRLTVL.

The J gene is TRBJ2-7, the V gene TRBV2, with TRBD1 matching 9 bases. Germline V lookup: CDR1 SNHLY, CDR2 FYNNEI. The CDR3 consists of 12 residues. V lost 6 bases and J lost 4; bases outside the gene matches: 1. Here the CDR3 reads CASRGTGYEQYF. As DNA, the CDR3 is TGTGCCAGCAGGGGGACAGGGTACGAGCAGTACTTC.

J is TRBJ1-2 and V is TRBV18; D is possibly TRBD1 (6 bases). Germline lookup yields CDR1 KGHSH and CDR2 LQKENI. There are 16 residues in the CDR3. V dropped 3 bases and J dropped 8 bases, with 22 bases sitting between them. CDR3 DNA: TGTGCCAGCTCACCGAGGGGGGGCCCCGAGGGGAAAGGCTACACCTTC. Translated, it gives CASSPRGGPEGKGYTF.

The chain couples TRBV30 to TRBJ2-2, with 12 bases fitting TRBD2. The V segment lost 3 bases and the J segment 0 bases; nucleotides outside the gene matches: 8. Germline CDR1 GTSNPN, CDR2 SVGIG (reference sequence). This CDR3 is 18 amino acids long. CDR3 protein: CAWRVLAGGISNTGELFF. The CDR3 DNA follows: TGTGCCTGGAGGGTACTAGCGGGAGGCATCTCGAACACCGGGGAGCTGTTTTTT.

The CDR3 protein is CATSGDRGGSNQPQHF. CDR3 bases: TGTGCCACCAGTGGGGACAGGGGGGGTAGCAATCAGCCCCAGCATTTT. This rearrangement joins TRBV24-1 to TRBJ1-5, with 11 bases lining up with TRBD1. Trimming at V came to 5 bases and at J to 0 bases, leaving 2 bases not matched to a gene. Germline CDR1 is KGHDR and CDR2 is SFDVKD. This CDR3 is 16 amino acids long.

The CDR3 here is CASSYSGGDEKLFF. The CDR3 nucleotides are TGTGCCAGCAGTTATTCGGGGGGGGATGAAAAACTGTTTTTT. This sequence joins TRBV6-5 and TRBJ1-4; TRBD1 is a possible D gene (5 bases). Germline V CDR1 and CDR2: MNHEY, SVGAGI. V dropped 3 bases and J dropped 6 bases, with 11 bases sitting between them. This CDR3 is 14 amino acids long.

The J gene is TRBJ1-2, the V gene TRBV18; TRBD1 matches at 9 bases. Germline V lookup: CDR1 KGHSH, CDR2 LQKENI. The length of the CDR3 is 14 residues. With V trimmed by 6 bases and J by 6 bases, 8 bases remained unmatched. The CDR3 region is CASSPGTGLNGYTF. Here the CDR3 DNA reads TGTGCCAGCTCGCCCGGGACAGGGCTGAATGGCTACACCTTC.

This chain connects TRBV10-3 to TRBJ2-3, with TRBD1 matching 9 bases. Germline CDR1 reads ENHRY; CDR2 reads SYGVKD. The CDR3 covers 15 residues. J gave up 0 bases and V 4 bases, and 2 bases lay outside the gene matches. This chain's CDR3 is CAISVDRGSTDTQYF. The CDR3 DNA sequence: TGTGCCATCAGTGTGGACAGGGGAAGCACAGATACGCAGTATTTT.

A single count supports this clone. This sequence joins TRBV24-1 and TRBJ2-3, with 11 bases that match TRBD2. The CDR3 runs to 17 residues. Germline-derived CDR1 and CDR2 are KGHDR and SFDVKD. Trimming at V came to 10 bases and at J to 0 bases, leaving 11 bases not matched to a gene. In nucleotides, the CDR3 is TGTGCCACAAGTTCTAGCGGGAGGCTTATTAGCACAGATACGCAGTATTTT. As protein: CATSSSGRLISTDTQYF.

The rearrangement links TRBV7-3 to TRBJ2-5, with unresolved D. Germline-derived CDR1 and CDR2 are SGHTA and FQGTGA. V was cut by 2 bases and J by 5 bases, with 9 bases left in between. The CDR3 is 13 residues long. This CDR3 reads CASSLSSVETQYF. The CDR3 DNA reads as TGTGCCAGCAGCTTATCAAGCGTTGAGACCCAGTACTTC.

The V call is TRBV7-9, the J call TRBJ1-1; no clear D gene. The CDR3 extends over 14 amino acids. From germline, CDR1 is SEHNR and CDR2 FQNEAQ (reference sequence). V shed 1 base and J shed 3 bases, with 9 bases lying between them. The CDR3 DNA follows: TGTGCCAGCAGCTTAGTAGCTCTTGACACTGAAGCTTTCTTT. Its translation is CASSLVALDTEAFF.

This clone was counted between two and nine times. CDR3 in amino acids: CASMWSGEGTGELFF. The CDR3 DNA reads TGTGCCAGCATGTGGTCCGGGGAGGGCACCGGGGAGCTGTTTTTT. The gene calls are TRBV2 and TRBJ2-2, with 7 positions matching TRBD2. The CDR3 contains 15 residues. J was trimmed by 4 bases and V by 7 bases; bases with no gene match: 9. From germline, CDR1 is SNHLY and CDR2 FYNNEI.

The CDR3 sequence: CASSPGPSSRRDRNTGELFF. CDR3 coding DNA: TGTGCCAGCAGCCCGGGTCCGAGTTCCCGCCGAGATCGTAACACCGGGGAGCTGTTTTTT. The chain combines TRBV3-1 (or the pseudogene TRBV3-2) with TRBJ2-2; the D is unclear. This CDR3 is 20 amino acids long. Trimming cost V 4 bases and J 2 bases, with 26 bases left between them. Per the germline V gene, CDR1 is LGHDT and CDR2 is YNNKEL (reference sequence).

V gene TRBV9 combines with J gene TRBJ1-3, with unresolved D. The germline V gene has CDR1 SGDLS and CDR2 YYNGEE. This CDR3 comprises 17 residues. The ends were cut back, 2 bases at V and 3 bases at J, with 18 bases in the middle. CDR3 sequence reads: CASSVGRDTFRGNTIYF. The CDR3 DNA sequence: TGTGCCAGCAGCGTGGGCAGAGACACCTTCCGTGGAAACACCATATATTTT.

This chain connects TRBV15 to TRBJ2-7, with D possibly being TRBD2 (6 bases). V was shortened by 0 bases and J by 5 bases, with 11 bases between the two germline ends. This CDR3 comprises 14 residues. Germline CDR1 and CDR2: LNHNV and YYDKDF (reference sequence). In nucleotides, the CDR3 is TGTGCCACCAGCAGAGACACGGGGGACCACGAGCAGTACTTC. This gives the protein CATSRDTGDHEQYF. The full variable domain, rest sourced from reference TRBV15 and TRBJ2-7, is DAMVIQNPRYQVTQFGKPVTLSCSQTLNHNVMYWYQQKSSQAPKLLFHYYDKDFNNEADTPDNFQSRRPNTSFCFLDIRSPGLGDTAMYLCATSRDTGDHEQYFGPGTRLTVT.

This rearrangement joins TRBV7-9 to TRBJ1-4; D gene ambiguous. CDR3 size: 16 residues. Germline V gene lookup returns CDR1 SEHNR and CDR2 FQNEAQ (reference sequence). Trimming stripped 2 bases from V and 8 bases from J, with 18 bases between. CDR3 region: CASSLRGSTVGEKLFF. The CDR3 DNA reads TGTGCCAGCAGCTTACGGGGAAGCACCGTGGGGGAAAAACTGTTTTTT.

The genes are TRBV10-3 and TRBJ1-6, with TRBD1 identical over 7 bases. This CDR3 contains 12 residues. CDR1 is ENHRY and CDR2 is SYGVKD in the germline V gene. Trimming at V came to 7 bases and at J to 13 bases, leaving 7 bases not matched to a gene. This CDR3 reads CAITSQGLPLHF. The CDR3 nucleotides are TGTGCCATCACCTCACAGGGGTTGCCCCTCCACTTT.

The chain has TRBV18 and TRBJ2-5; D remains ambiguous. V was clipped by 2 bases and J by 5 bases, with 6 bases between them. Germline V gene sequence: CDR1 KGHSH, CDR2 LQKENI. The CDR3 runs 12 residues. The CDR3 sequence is CASSPEEETQYF. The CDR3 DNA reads TGTGCCAGCTCACCAGAGGAGGAGACCCAGTACTTC. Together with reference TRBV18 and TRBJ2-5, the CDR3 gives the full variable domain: NAGVMQNPRHLVRRRGQEARLRCSPMKGHSHVYWYRQLPEEGLKFMVYLQKENIIDESGMPKERFSAEFPKEGPSILRIQQVVRGDSAAYFCASSPEEETQYFGPGTRLLVL.

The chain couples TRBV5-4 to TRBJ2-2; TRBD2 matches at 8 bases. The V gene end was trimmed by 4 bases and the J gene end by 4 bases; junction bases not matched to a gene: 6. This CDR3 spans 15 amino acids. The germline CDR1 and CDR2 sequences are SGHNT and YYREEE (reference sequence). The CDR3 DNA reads TGTGCCAGCAGCCCGACGGGGGGGCGCACCGGGGAGCTGTTTTTT. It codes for CASSPTGGRTGELFF.

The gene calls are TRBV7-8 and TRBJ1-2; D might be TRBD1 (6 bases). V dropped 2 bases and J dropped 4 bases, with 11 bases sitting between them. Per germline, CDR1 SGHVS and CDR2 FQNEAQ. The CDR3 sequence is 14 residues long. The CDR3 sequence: CASSLSGRGYGYTF. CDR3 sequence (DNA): TGTGCCAGCAGCTTAAGTGGCAGGGGCTATGGCTACACCTTC.

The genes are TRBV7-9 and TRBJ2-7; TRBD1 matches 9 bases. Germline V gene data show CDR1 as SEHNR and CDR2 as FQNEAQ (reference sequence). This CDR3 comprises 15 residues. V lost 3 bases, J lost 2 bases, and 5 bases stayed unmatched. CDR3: CASSLAQGATYEQYF. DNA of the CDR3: TGTGCCAGCAGCTTGGCACAGGGGGCAACCTACGAGCAGTACTTC.

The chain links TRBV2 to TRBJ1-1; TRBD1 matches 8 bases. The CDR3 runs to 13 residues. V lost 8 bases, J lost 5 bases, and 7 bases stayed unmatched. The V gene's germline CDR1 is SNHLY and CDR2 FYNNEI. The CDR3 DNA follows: TGTGCCAGCCTGGGACAGGAGGGAACTGAAGCTTTCTTT. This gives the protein CASLGQEGTEAFF. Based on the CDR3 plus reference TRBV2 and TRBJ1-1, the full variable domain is EPEVTQTPSHQVTQMGQEVILRCVPISNHLYFYWYRQILGQKVEFLVSFYNNEISEKSEIFDDQFSVERPDGSNFTLKIRSTKLEDSAMYFCASLGQEGTEAFFGQGTRLTVV.

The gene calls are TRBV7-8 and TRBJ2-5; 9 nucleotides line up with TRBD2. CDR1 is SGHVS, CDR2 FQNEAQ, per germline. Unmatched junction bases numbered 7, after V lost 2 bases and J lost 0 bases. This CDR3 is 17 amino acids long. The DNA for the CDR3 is TGTGCCAGCAGCTTAATCGTAACTAGCGGGTACCAAGAGACCCAGTACTTC. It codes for CASSLIVTSGYQETQYF.

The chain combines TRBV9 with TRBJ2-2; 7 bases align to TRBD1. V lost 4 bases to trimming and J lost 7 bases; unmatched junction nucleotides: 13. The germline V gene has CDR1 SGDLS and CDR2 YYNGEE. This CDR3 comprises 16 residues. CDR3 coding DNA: TGTGCCAGCAGCCCCCCGCAGGGGGTGACGGGCGGGGAGCTGTTTTTT. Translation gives CASSPPQGVTGGELFF.